This TCR beta chain was obtained from a study of CD8+CD57+ T cells in acquired aplastic anemia. Study-wide context: Mean yield of DNA from sorted CD4+ and CD8+ cells was approximately 3 ug. Mean read depth for CD4+ cells from healthy donors was around 11 million.

Using genomic DNA as the template, TCR beta VDJ and CDR3 profiling was carried out. TCRdb processed the reads anew with MiXCR; each CDR3 protein has one entry. Counted here are some 220,000 distinct CDR3 sequences, approximately 35% occurring once; the ten biggest clones make up roughly 1.1%. The study's findings and limits: Some 28 CD8+ CDR3 sequences occurred in both the patients and the controls.

About this clonotype: Antigen unknown.

The sequencing sample was made of sorted CD4+, CD8+, or CD8+CD57+ T cells (not recorded which) from PBMCs. This sequence originates from a human donor in good health, serving as a control.

The CDR3 loop is CASSQENVGDYEQYF. CDR3 sequence (DNA): TGCGCCAGCAGCCAAGAAAACGTGGGGGACTACGAGCAGTACTTC. The V and J genes are TRBV4-1 and TRBJ2-7, with D perhaps assigned TRBD1 or TRBD2 (5 bases each). CDR3 length: 15 amino acids. The germline gives CDR1 MGHRA, CDR2 YSYEKL. Trimming removed 0 bases from V and 3 bases from J, with 12 bases in between.